This T cell receptor beta chain comes out of a study of blood T cell repertoires in COVID-19. Turning to the study itself: Acute and convalescent COVID-19 specimens originated in the United States, Italy and Spain. Sources were T cells, B-cell-depleted T cells, or PBMCs; the material itself was cDNA or gDNA.

Per the original data handling: Reference gene primer amplification in the assay estimated nucleated cell counts. Sequenced by immunoSEQ multiplex PCR; TCRdb stores in-frame clones only, minus some. D and trimming come from the DNA, and the V and J calls and clone size come from that table. This table holds about 210,000 clones, 92% found once. Germline loops: CDR1 SGHVS, CDR2 FQNEAQ. V lost 2 bases to trimming and J lost 0 bases, with 13 bases between them. CDR3 length equals 16 residues. This receptor was obtained from a man younger than 45 with acute or convalescent COVID-19. J is TRBJ1-2 and V is TRBV7-8, with D unclear. Sequenced: peripheral blood. This CDR3 is CASSLTTWGANYGYTF. CDR3 DNA sequence: TGTGCCAGCAGCTTAACCACATGGGGAGCTAACTATGGCTACACCTTC.